One and the same sample provided the 2 T cell receptor beta chains below, sequenced in a study of blood T cell repertoires in COVID-19. Here immunoSEQ multiplex PCR was the method, and the copy in TCRdb shows in-frame clones only, minus some. The sample contains about 300,000 clones, 85% of which appear only once. Sequences were obtained from PBMCs or T cells enriched from blood (not recorded which). The receptors were gathered from a woman in her twenties or thirties who had been exposed to COVID-19.

This chain links TRBV27 with TRBJ2-1, with TRBD2 matching over 9 bases. The CDR3 totals 15 residues. V lost 5 bases to trimming and J lost 1 base; unmatched junction nucleotides: 3. Germline values: CDR1 MNHEY, CDR2 SMNVEV (reference sequence). CDR3 in DNA: TGTGCCAGCAGTCGTCTAGCGGGGTCCTACAATGAGCAGTTCTTC. This sequence encodes CASSRLAGSYNEQFF.

The CDR3 bases are TGTGCCAGTAGCCTGTCGACTAGCGGGATCTGGCAAGAGACCCAGTACTTC. It codes for CASSLSTSGIWQETQYF. The chain has TRBV19 and TRBJ2-5; 11 bases align to TRBD2. The CDR3 sequence is 17 residues long. Germline V gene lookup returns CDR1 LNHDA and CDR2 SQIVND (reference sequence). J was trimmed by 2 bases and V by 6 bases; bases with no gene match: 11. Combining the CDR3 with reference TRBV19 and TRBJ2-5 gives the whole variable domain DGGITQSPKYLFRKEGQNVTLSCEQNLNHDAMYWYRQDPGQGLRLIYYSQIVNDFQKGDIAEGYSVSREKKESFPLTVTSAQKNPTAFYLCASSLSTSGIWQETQYFGPGTRLLVL.